These T cell receptor beta chains were read from a single sample in a study of cytomegalovirus exposure and HLA in healthy donors. Profiled with immunoSEQ multiplex PCR; TCRdb holds only in-frame clones, not every one. Of some 150,000 clones in the sample, 79% were seen once. Input material: PBMCs. The source is a man younger than 45 in good health and CMV-seropositive. Both conserved end residues are part of each CDR3. The order of the fields is V gene, clone size, J gene, D gene, CDR3 DNA, CDR3 protein. D genes are given only for firm matches. The size of a clone is reported for some rows only, either as once, few or many, or as a class for expanded clones.

v_gene: TRBV2; abundance: few; j_gene: TRBJ1-2; d_gene: TRBD1; CDR3nt: TGTGCCAGCAGACGGGAGACAGGGGAAGGCTACACCTTC; CDR3aa: CASRRETGEGYTF
v_gene: TRBV7-8; abundance: few; j_gene: TRBJ1-2; d_gene: -; CDR3nt: TGTGCCAGCAGCATGAGAAGGGGAAGTAACTATGGCTACACCTTC; CDR3aa: CASSMRRGSNYGYTF
v_gene: TRBV19; abundance: -; j_gene: TRBJ1-1; d_gene: TRBD1; CDR3nt: TGTGCCACCCGAGGGGGACAGCTGAACACTGAAGCTTTCTTT; CDR3aa: CATRGGQLNTEAFF
v_gene: TRBV11-3; abundance: few; j_gene: TRBJ2-1; d_gene: -; CDR3nt: TGTGCCAGCAGCTTAGGGGGACAAAGGGAGCAGTTCTTC; CDR3aa: CASSLGGQREQFF
v_gene: TRBV25-1; abundance: -; j_gene: TRBJ2-3; d_gene: TRBD1; CDR3nt: TGTGCCAGCAGTGATACGGACAGGCTGATGACCACGGATACGCAGTATTTT; CDR3aa: CASSDTDRLMTTDTQYF
v_gene: TRBV6-6; abundance: -; j_gene: TRBJ1-2; d_gene: -; CDR3nt: TGTGCCAGCAGTTACGGGGCAGGGGACGGCTACACCTTC; CDR3aa: CASSYGAGDGYTF
v_gene: TRBV10-3; abundance: -; j_gene: TRBJ1-5; d_gene: TRBD1; CDR3nt: TGTGCCATCAGTGAGTCGTCGACAGGGCGGCAGCCCCAGCATTTT; CDR3aa: CAISESSTGRQPQHF
v_gene: TRBV14; abundance: -; j_gene: TRBJ1-1; d_gene: -; CDR3nt: TGTGCCAGCAGCGTACAGGTGAACACTGAAGCTTTCTTT; CDR3aa: CASSVQVNTEAFF
v_gene: TRBV7-9; abundance: -; j_gene: TRBJ2-7; d_gene: -; CDR3nt: TGTGCCAGCAGCATGGGGCGGGGGCGTTCCTACGAGCAGTACTTC; CDR3aa: CASSMGRGRSYEQYF
v_gene: TRBV7-3; abundance: -; j_gene: TRBJ2-1; d_gene: TRBD1; CDR3nt: TGTGCCAGCGGAACAGGGGCCTACAATGAGCAGTTCTTC; CDR3aa: CASGTGAYNEQFF
v_gene: TRBV11-2; abundance: -; j_gene: TRBJ2-7; d_gene: -; CDR3nt: TGTGCCAGCAGCACCCGGGACGGGAGCTCCTGCGAGCAGTACTTC; CDR3aa: CASSTRDGSSCEQYF
v_gene: TRBV11-2; abundance: -; j_gene: TRBJ2-7; d_gene: -; CDR3nt: TGTGCCAGCAGCTTCCCGGGACAAGGAGAGCAGTACTTC; CDR3aa: CASSFPGQGEQYF
v_gene: TRBV30; abundance: -; j_gene: TRBJ2-1; d_gene: TRBD2; CDR3nt: TGTGCCTGGAATGCGGGAGGCTACTCCTACAATGAGCAGTTCTTC; CDR3aa: CAWNAGGYSYNEQFF
v_gene: TRBV9; abundance: -; j_gene: TRBJ2-1; d_gene: TRBD2; CDR3nt: TGTGCCAGCAGCGTAGGTAGCGGGAGTGTTGAGCAGTTCTTC; CDR3aa: CASSVGSGSVEQFF
v_gene: TRBV2; abundance: -; j_gene: TRBJ2-2; d_gene: TRBD1; CDR3nt: TGTGCCAGCAGTGAAGAGGGGACAGGGGTCACCGGGGAGCTGTTTTTT; CDR3aa: CASSEEGTGVTGELFF
v_gene: TRBV2; abundance: -; j_gene: TRBJ2-7; d_gene: -; CDR3nt: TGTGCCAGCGAGGGGGGGGAGACGGGATACGAGCAGTACTTC; CDR3aa: CASEGGETGYEQYF
v_gene: TRBV7-3; abundance: -; j_gene: TRBJ2-2; d_gene: TRBD2; CDR3nt: TGTGCCAGCAGCTTACGGGGGGTAAAGAACACCGGGGAGCTGTTTTTT; CDR3aa: CASSLRGVKNTGELFF
v_gene: TRBV6-5; abundance: -; j_gene: TRBJ2-2; d_gene: TRBD2; CDR3nt: TGTGCCAGCAGTTACCCTACGGGAGGGAACACCGGGGAGCTGTTTTTT; CDR3aa: CASSYPTGGNTGELFF
v_gene: TRBV5-8; abundance: -; j_gene: TRBJ2-1; d_gene: TRBD1; CDR3nt: TGTGCCAGCAGCTCCTGGACAGGGGGGTACAATGAGCAGTTCTTC; CDR3aa: CASSSWTGGYNEQFF
v_gene: TRBV11-1; abundance: -; j_gene: TRBJ2-1; d_gene: TRBD2; CDR3nt: TGTGCCAGCAGGCCACTGACTAGCGGGCGATTCTCCTACAATGAGCAGTTCTTC; CDR3aa: CASRPLTSGRFSYNEQFF
v_gene: TRBV27; abundance: -; j_gene: TRBJ1-1; d_gene: TRBD1; CDR3nt: TGTGCCAGCAGTTTCGGCTTGGGACAGGGAGAAGCTTTCTTT; CDR3aa: CASSFGLGQGEAFF
v_gene: TRBV7-2; abundance: -; j_gene: TRBJ2-7; d_gene: TRBD1; CDR3nt: TGTGCCAGCAGAGAAAGGACAGGGGTAACCTACGAGCAGTACTTC; CDR3aa: CASRERTGVTYEQYF
v_gene: TRBV10-1; abundance: -; j_gene: TRBJ1-2; d_gene: -; CDR3nt: TGCGCCAGCAGTGGGGGTCAGGACACCCACTATGGCTACACCTTC; CDR3aa: CASSGGQDTHYGYTF
v_gene: TRBV19; abundance: -; j_gene: TRBJ1-1; d_gene: -; CDR3nt: TGTGCCAGTAGCATAATTACTGAGCGTGCGGTGGTGGACACTGAAGCTTTCTTT; CDR3aa: CASSIITERAVVDTEAFF
v_gene: TRBV7-2; abundance: -; j_gene: TRBJ2-1; d_gene: TRBD1; CDR3nt: TGTGCCAGCAGCCCCAGGGGGTTCAATGAGCAGTTCTTC; CDR3aa: CASSPRGFNEQFF
v_gene: TRBV7-8; abundance: -; j_gene: TRBJ2-5; d_gene: TRBD2; CDR3nt: TGTGCCAGCAGCTTTCTAGCGGGGTCTCGAGAGACCCAGTACTTC; CDR3aa: CASSFLAGSRETQYF
v_gene: TRBV5-4; abundance: -; j_gene: TRBJ2-7; d_gene: -; CDR3nt: TGTGCCAGCAGCTTGGGGCAGAACCCCTACGAGCAGTACTTC; CDR3aa: CASSLGQNPYEQYF
v_gene: TRBV5-1; abundance: -; j_gene: TRBJ2-5; d_gene: -; CDR3nt: TGCGCCAGCAGCTTGGGATGGCCGGGGAGACAAGAGACCCAGTACTTC; CDR3aa: CASSLGWPGRQETQYF
v_gene: TRBV30; abundance: -; j_gene: TRBJ2-2; d_gene: -; CDR3nt: TGTGCCTGGAGCAAGGAGGGGTTAGACACCGGGGAGCTGTTTTTT; CDR3aa: CAWSKEGLDTGELFF
v_gene: TRBV5-1; abundance: -; j_gene: TRBJ2-5; d_gene: -; CDR3nt: TGCGCCAGCAGCCCCGGAAGGGGAGGTCGAGAGACCCAGTACTTC; CDR3aa: CASSPGRGGRETQYF
v_gene: TRBV10-1; abundance: -; j_gene: TRBJ2-1; d_gene: -; CDR3nt: TGCGCCAGCAGTGAGTCGGAGCATTACAATGAGCAGTTCTTC; CDR3aa: CASSESEHYNEQFF
v_gene: TRBV19; abundance: -; j_gene: TRBJ2-1; d_gene: TRBD1; CDR3nt: TGTGCCAGTAGTACCGGGACAGGGGGCAAGGAGTTCTTC; CDR3aa: CASSTGTGGKEFF
v_gene: TRBV5-4; abundance: many; j_gene: TRBJ2-3; d_gene: TRBD1; CDR3nt: TGTGCCAGCAGCGGACAGGGGACTACAGATACGCAGTATTTT; CDR3aa: CASSGQGTTDTQYF
v_gene: TRBV6-5; abundance: -; j_gene: TRBJ2-1; d_gene: TRBD2; CDR3nt: TGTGCCAGCAGTTCTCGGACTAGCGGGAGTATCAATGAGCAGTTCTTC; CDR3aa: CASSSRTSGSINEQFF
v_gene: TRBV28; abundance: -; j_gene: TRBJ2-3; d_gene: -; CDR3nt: TGTGCCAGCACTCCCGGCCGGGGAACGGGTAGGGCTCCGCAGTATTTT; CDR3aa: CASTPGRGTGRAPQYF
v_gene: TRBV7-9; abundance: -; j_gene: TRBJ2-7; d_gene: TRBD1; CDR3nt: TGTGCCAGCAATAACCGGGACAGGGGCTCCTACGAGCAGTACTTC; CDR3aa: CASNNRDRGSYEQYF
v_gene: TRBV15; abundance: -; j_gene: TRBJ1-1; d_gene: TRBD1; CDR3nt: TGTGCCACCAGGACAGGGGGCGGCGGGGCTGAAGCTTTCTTT; CDR3aa: CATRTGGGGAEAFF
v_gene: TRBV6-5; abundance: once; j_gene: TRBJ2-5; d_gene: TRBD1; CDR3nt: TGTGCCAGCAGTTACCTCGGACAGGGGCAAGAGACCCAGTACTTC; CDR3aa: CASSYLGQGQETQYF
v_gene: TRBV6-6; abundance: -; j_gene: TRBJ2-7; d_gene: -; CDR3nt: TGTGCCAGCAGTTACGTTTCGAGTGAGCAGTACTTC; CDR3aa: CASSYVSSEQYF
v_gene: TRBV7-9; abundance: -; j_gene: TRBJ2-1; d_gene: -; CDR3nt: TGTGCCAGCACCCTTTTGTTGAATGAGCAGTTCTTC; CDR3aa: CASTLLLNEQFF
v_gene: TRBV6-5; abundance: -; j_gene: TRBJ1-1; d_gene: -; CDR3nt: TGTGCCAGCAGTTACTCGAGGAACGCGGTGACTGAAGCTTTCTTT; CDR3aa: CASSYSRNAVTEAFF
v_gene: TRBV2; abundance: -; j_gene: TRBJ2-5; d_gene: -; CDR3nt: TGTGCCAGCAGTGGGGGGGTCGCGGAGACCCAGTACTTC; CDR3aa: CASSGGVAETQYF
v_gene: TRBV11-2; abundance: -; j_gene: TRBJ2-2; d_gene: -; CDR3nt: TGTGCCAGCAACCCTAAGCCCGGGGAGCTGTTTTTT; CDR3aa: CASNPKPGELFF
v_gene: TRBV7-9; abundance: -; j_gene: TRBJ1-2; d_gene: -; CDR3nt: TGTGCCAGCAGCATGTCGGGGGATCACTATGGCTACACCTTC; CDR3aa: CASSMSGDHYGYTF
v_gene: TRBV9; abundance: -; j_gene: TRBJ1-6; d_gene: -; CDR3nt: TGTGCCAGCAGCGCCCACTCGGGGGATAATTCACCCCTCCACTTT; CDR3aa: CASSAHSGDNSPLHF
v_gene: TRBV6-5; abundance: -; j_gene: TRBJ2-1; d_gene: TRBD2; CDR3nt: TGTGCCACTTCGAGGACTAGCGGGAGATCTGAGCAGTTCTTC; CDR3aa: CATSRTSGRSEQFF
v_gene: TRBV5-1; abundance: -; j_gene: TRBJ1-2; d_gene: -; CDR3nt: TGCGCCAGCGCAAGGGACTCTAACTATGGCTACACCTTC; CDR3aa: CASARDSNYGYTF
v_gene: TRBV19; abundance: -; j_gene: TRBJ1-4; d_gene: TRBD1; CDR3nt: TGTGCCAGTAGGACGCTCGCTTGGGACAGAAATAATGAAAAACTGTTTTTT; CDR3aa: CASRTLAWDRNNEKLFF
v_gene: TRBV4-2; abundance: -; j_gene: TRBJ2-7; d_gene: -; CDR3nt: TGTGCCAGCAGCCAAGAGCTGGACAGAGTGCGCGAGCAGTACTTC; CDR3aa: CASSQELDRVREQYF
v_gene: TRBV29-1; abundance: -; j_gene: TRBJ2-3; d_gene: TRBD2; CDR3nt: TGCAGCGTTACGGGACTAGCGGGGAGTACTAGCACAGATACGCAGTATTTT; CDR3aa: CSVTGLAGSTSTDTQYF
v_gene: TRBV18; abundance: -; j_gene: TRBJ2-7; d_gene: TRBD1; CDR3nt: TGTGCCAGCTCACCCCTGAGGGACAGCTTACCCTACGAGCAGTACTTC; CDR3aa: CASSPLRDSLPYEQYF
v_gene: TRBV6-5; abundance: -; j_gene: TRBJ1-5; d_gene: -; CDR3nt: TGTGCCAGCAGTCGCAGGGTAGAAAGCAATCAGCCCCAGCATTTT; CDR3aa: CASSRRVESNQPQHF
v_gene: TRBV7-8; abundance: -; j_gene: TRBJ2-1; d_gene: TRBD1; CDR3nt: TGTGCCAGCAGCTTAGGCAACTCCGGGACAGACTCCTACAATGAGCAGTTCTTC; CDR3aa: CASSLGNSGTDSYNEQFF
v_gene: TRBV5-1; abundance: -; j_gene: TRBJ2-3; d_gene: -; CDR3nt: TGCGCCAGCAGCTTGTTCGGTGGCACAGATACGCAGTATTTT; CDR3aa: CASSLFGGTDTQYF
v_gene: TRBV9; abundance: -; j_gene: TRBJ1-2; d_gene: TRBD1; CDR3nt: TGTGCCAGCACCGCTCAGGACAGGGGTTTCTATGGCTACACCTTC; CDR3aa: CASTAQDRGFYGYTF
v_gene: TRBV5-6; abundance: -; j_gene: TRBJ2-3; d_gene: -; CDR3nt: TGTGCCAGCAGCTTGGCCGGGAGCGGAGGAAGCACAGATACGCAGTATTTT; CDR3aa: CASSLAGSGGSTDTQYF
v_gene: TRBV27; abundance: -; j_gene: TRBJ2-1; d_gene: TRBD2; CDR3nt: TGTGCCAGCAGTTTTCGACTAGCGGGGGGTGGTGAGCAGTTCTTC; CDR3aa: CASSFRLAGGGEQFF
v_gene: TRBV7-8; abundance: -; j_gene: TRBJ1-3; d_gene: -; CDR3nt: TGTGCCAGCAGCGCCGGTTCAAGGAGGCCTACGGGTCGCTCTGGAAACACCATATATTTT; CDR3aa: CASSAGSRRPTGRSGNTIYF
v_gene: TRBV27; abundance: -; j_gene: TRBJ1-5; d_gene: TRBD1; CDR3nt: TGTGCCAGCAGCCAGACGGACAGGTATCAGCCCCAGCATTTT; CDR3aa: CASSQTDRYQPQHF